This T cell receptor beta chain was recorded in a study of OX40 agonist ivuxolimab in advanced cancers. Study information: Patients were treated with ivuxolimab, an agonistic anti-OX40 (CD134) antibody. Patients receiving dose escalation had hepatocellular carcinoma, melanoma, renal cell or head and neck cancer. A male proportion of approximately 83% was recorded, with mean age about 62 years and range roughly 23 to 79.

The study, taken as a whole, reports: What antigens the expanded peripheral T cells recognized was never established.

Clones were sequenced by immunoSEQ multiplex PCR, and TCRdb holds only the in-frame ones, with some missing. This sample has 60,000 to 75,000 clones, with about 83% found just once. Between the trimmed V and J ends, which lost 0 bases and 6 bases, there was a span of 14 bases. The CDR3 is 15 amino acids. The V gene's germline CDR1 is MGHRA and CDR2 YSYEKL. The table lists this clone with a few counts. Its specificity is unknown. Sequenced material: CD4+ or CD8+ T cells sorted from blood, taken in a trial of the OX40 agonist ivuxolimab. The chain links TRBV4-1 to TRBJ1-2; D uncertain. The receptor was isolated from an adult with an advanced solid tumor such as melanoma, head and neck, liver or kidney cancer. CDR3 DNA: TGCGCCAGCAGCCAAGATTCGTCAGGCTCCAATGGCTACACCTTC. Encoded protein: CASSQDSSGSNGYTF.